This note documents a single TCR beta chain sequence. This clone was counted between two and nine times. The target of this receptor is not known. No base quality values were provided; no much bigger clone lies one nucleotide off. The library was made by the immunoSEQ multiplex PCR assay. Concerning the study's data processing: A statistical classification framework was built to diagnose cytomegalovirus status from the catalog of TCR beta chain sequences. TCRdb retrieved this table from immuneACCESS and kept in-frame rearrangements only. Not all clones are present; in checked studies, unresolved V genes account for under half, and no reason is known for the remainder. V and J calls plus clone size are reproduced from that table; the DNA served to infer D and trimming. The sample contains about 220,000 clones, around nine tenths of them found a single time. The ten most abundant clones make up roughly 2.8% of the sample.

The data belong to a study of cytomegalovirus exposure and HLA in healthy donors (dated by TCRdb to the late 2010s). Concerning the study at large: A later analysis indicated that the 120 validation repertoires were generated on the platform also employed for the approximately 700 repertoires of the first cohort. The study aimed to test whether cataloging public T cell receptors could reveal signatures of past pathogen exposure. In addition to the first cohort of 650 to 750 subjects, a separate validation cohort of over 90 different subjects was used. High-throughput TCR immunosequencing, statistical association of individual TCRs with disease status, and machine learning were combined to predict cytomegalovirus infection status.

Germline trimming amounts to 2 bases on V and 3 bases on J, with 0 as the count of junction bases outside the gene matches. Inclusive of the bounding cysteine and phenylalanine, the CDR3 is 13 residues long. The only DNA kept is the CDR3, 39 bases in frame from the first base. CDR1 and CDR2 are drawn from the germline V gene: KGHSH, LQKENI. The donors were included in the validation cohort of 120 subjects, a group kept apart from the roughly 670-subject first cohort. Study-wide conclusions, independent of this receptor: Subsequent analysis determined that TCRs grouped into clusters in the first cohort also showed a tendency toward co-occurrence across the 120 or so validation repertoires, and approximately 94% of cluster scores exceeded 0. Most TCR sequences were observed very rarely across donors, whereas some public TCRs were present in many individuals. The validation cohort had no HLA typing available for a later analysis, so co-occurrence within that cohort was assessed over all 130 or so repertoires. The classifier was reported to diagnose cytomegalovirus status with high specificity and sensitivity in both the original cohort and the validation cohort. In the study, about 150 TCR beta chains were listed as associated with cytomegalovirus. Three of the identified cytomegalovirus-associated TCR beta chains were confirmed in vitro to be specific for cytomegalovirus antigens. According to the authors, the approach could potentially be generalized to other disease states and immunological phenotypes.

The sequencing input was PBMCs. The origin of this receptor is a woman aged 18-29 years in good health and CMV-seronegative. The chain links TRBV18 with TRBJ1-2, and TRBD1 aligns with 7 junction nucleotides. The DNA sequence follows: TGTGCCAGCTCACCAACAGGGGACTATGGCTACACCTTC. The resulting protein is CASSPTGDYGYTF.